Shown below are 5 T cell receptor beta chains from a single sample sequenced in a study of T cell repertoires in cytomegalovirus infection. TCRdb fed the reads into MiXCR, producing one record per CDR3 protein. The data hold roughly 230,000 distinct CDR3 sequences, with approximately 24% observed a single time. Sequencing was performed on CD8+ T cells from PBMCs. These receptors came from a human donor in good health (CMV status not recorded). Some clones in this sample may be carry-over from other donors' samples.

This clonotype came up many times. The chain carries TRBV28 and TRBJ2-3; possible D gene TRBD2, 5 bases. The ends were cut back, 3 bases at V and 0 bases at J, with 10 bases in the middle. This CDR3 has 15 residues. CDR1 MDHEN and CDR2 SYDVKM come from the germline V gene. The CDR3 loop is CASSLGAYSTDTQYF. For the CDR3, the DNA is TGTGCCAGCAGTTTGGGAGCATACAGCACAGATACGCAGTATTTT.

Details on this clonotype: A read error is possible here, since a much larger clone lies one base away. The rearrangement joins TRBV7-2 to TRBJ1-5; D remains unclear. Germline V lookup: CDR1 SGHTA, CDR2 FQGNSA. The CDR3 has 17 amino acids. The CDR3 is CAGSLEGGFYSNQPQHF. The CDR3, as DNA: TGTGCCGGCAGCTTAGAAGGAGGGTTTTATAGCAATCAGCCCCAGCATTTT.

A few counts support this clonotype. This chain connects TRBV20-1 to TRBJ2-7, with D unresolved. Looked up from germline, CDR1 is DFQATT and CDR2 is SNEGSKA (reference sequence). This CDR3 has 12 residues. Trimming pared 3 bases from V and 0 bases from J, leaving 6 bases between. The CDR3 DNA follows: TGCAGTGCTAGGCCCACCTCCTACGAGCAGTACTTC. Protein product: CSARPTSYEQYF.

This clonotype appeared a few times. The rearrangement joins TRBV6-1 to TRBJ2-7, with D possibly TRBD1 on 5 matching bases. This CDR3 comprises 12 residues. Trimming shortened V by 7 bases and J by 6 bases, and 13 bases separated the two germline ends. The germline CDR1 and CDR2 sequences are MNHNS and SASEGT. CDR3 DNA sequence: TGTGCCAGCAATCAAGGGGCCGGCGAGCAGTACTTC. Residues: CASNQGAGEQYF.

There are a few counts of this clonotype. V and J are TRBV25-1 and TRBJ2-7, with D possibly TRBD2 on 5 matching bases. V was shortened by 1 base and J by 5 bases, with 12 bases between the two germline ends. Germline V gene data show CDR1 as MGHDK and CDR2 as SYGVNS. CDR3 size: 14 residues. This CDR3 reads CASSESWSRDEQYF. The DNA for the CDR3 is TGTGCCAGCAGTGAATCGTGGTCGAGGGACGAGCAGTACTTC.